The clone carrying this T cell receptor (beta chain) has just a few counts. Its antigen is unidentified. The sample originates from a study of liver allograft versus peripheral blood T cells. Study context: In transplanted livers, T cell receptor repertoires were compared with those found in the recipients' peripheral blood.

The study, taken as a whole, reports: According to reports, the T cell receptor repertoires inside liver allografts differed from those in peripheral blood.

Trimming at V came to 5 bases and at J to 2 bases, leaving 7 bases not matched to a gene. CDR1 is LNHDA and CDR2 is SQIVND in the germline V gene (reference sequence). This CDR3 is 15 amino acids long. Via MiXCR, TCRdb re-called the reads, giving one row per CDR3 protein. The profile covers approximately 12,000 distinct CDR3 sequences, with 23% appearing a single time and approximately 1.4% taken by the ten largest. The receptor comes from a human patient who had a liver transplant. Some T cells may have come from the graft donor. The chain carries TRBV19 and TRBJ2-7; 9 bases align to TRBD2. The CDR3: CASSGLPSGAYEQYF. DNA for the CDR3: TGTGCCAGTAGTGGTTTGCCTAGCGGGGCCTACGAGCAGTACTTC.